This T cell receptor (beta chain) was obtained from a study of HIV-infected patients and healthy controls. About this clonotype itself: Antigen: not known.

Study outcomes and limitations: CDR3 sharing between individuals was lower in HIV-infected patients than in healthy controls.

Reverse transcription used roughly 450 ng RNA and constant-region primers for alpha and beta. Using multiplexing indices, alpha and beta chain libraries were generated apart by chain-specific third strand synthesis. A 12-nucleotide barcode per molecule came from two concatenated random hexamers added pre-amplification. TCRdb recomputed calls from the 5' RACE reads with MiXCR, one row per CDR3 protein. This sample has some 9,300 distinct CDR3 sequences, with approximately 5% found just once. V dropped 8 bases and J dropped 5 bases, with 14 bases sitting between them. The CDR3 extends over 12 amino acids. CDR1 is GTSNPN and CDR2 is SVGIG in the germline V gene (reference sequence). The repertoire came from unfractionated whole blood and reflected all unsorted peripheral T cells.

This clonotype was sampled from an adult in good health. The chain has TRBV30 and TRBJ2-3, with a possible D match to TRBD2 (5 bases). Sequenced sample: blood. CDR3 in DNA: TGTGCCCTTGGGGAGTTGGAAGATACGCAGTATTTT. Amino acids: CALGELEDTQYF.